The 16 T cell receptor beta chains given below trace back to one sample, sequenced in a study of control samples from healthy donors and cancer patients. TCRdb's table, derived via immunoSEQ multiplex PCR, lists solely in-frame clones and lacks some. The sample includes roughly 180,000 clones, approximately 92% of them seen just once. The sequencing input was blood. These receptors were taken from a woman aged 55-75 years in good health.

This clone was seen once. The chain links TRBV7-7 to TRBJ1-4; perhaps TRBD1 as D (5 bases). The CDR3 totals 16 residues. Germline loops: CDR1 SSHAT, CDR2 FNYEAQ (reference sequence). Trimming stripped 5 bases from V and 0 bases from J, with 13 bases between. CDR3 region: CASSPGTYATNEKLFF. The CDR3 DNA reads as TGTGCCAGCAGCCCCGGGACCTATGCAACTAATGAAAAACTGTTTTTT.

CDR3: CASSSPSSSPGYGYTF. The CDR3 nucleotides are TGTGCCAGCAGCTCCCCCTCATCTAGCCCTGGCTATGGCTACACCTTC. This chain joins TRBV11-2 and TRBJ1-2; D unclear. The germline CDR1 and CDR2 sequences are SGHAT and FQNNGV. The CDR3 has 16 amino acids. V was trimmed by 4 bases and J by 4 bases, leaving 19 bases between them.

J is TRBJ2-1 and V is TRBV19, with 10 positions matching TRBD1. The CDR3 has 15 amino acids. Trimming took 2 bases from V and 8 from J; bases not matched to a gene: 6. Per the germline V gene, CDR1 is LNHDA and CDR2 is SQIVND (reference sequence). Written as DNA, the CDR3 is TGTGCCAGTAGTATATCGGGACAGGGGATGGATGAGCAGTTCTTC. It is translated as CASSISGQGMDEQFF.

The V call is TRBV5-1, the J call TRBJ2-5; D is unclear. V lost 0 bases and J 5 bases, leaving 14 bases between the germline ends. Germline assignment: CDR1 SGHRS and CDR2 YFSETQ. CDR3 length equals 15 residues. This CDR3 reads CASSLALVGTETQYF. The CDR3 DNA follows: TGCGCCAGCAGCTTGGCTCTAGTAGGTACGGAGACCCAGTACTTC.

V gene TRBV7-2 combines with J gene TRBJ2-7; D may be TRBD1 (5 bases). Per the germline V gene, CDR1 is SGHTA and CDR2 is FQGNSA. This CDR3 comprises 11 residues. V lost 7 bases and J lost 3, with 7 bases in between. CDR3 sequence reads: CASTTGYEQYF. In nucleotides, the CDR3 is TGTGCCAGCACCACAGGCTACGAGCAGTACTTC.

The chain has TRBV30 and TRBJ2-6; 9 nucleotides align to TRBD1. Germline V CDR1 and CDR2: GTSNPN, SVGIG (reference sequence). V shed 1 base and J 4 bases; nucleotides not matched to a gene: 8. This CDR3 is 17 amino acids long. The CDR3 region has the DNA TGTGCCTGGAGTGACTCCGGGACAGGGATCGGGGCCAACGTCCTGACTTTC. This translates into CAWSDSGTGIGANVLTF.

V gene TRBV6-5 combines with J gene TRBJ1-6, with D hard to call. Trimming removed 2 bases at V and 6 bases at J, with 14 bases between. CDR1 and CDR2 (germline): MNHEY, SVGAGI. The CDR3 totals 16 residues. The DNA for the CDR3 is TGTGCCAGCAGTTACCATTCGGGGTTCCCTAATTCACCCCTCCACTTT. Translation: CASSYHSGFPNSPLHF.

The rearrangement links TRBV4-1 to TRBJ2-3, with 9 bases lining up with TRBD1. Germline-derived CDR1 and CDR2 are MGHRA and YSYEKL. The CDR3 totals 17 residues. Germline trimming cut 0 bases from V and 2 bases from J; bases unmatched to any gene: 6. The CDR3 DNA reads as TGCGCCAGCAGCCAAGAGGGTTACAGGGGGCTCACAGATACGCAGTATTTT. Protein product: CASSQEGYRGLTDTQYF.

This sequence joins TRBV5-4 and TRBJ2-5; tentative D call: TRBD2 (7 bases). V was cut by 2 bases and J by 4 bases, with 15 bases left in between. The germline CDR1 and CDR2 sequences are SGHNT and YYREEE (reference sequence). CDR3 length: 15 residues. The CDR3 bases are TGTGCCAGCAGCTTAGGGGGGGGCGCGGGAGAGACCCAGTACTTC. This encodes CASSLGGGAGETQYF.

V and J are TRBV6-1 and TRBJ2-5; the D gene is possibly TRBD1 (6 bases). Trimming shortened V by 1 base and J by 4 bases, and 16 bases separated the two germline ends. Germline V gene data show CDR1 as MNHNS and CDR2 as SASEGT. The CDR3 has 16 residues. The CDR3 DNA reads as TGTGCCAGCAGTGAAGGACAGTCAGGGGTACGAGAGACCCAGTACTTC. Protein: CASSEGQSGVRETQYF.

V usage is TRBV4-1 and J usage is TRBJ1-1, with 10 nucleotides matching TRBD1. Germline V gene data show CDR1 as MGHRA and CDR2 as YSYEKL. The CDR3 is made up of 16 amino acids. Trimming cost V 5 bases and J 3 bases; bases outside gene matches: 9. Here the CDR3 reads CASSEATGGADTEAFF. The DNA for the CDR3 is TGCGCCAGCAGCGAAGCGACAGGGGGCGCCGACACTGAAGCTTTCTTT.

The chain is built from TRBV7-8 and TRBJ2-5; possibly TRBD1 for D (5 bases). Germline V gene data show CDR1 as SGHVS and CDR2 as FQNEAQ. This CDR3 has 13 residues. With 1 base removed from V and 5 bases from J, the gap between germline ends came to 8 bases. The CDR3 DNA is TGTGCCAGCAGCTTAGAGGGGCAGGAGACCCAGTACTTC. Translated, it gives CASSLEGQETQYF.

CDR3 residues: CASSTGTVYGYTF. The CDR3 coding sequence is TGTGCCAGTAGTACCGGGACGGTTTATGGCTACACCTTC. The chain uses TRBV19 and TRBJ1-2, with D perhaps matching TRBD1 (5 bases). V lost 4 bases and J lost 5, with 11 bases in between. CDR1 and CDR2 (germline): LNHDA, SQIVND (reference sequence). The CDR3 is 13 residues long.

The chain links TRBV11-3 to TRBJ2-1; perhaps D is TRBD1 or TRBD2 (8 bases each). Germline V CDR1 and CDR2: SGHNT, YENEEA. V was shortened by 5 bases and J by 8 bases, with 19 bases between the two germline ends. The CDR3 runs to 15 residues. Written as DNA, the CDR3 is TGTGCCAGCAGCCGGACAGGGACTAGATCTGATGAGCAGTTCTTC. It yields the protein CASSRTGTRSDEQFF.

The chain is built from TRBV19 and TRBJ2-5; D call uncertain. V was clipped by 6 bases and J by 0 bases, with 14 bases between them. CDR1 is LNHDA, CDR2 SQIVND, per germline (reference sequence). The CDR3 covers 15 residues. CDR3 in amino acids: CASSSKPGYQETQYF. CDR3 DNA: TGTGCCAGTAGCTCCAAACCCGGGTACCAAGAGACCCAGTACTTC.

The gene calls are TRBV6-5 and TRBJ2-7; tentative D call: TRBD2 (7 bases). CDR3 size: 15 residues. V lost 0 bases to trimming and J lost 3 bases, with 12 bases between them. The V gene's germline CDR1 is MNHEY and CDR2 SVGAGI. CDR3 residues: CASSYSGGANYEQYF. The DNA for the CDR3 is TGTGCCAGCAGTTACTCTGGGGGGGCCAACTACGAGCAGTACTTC.